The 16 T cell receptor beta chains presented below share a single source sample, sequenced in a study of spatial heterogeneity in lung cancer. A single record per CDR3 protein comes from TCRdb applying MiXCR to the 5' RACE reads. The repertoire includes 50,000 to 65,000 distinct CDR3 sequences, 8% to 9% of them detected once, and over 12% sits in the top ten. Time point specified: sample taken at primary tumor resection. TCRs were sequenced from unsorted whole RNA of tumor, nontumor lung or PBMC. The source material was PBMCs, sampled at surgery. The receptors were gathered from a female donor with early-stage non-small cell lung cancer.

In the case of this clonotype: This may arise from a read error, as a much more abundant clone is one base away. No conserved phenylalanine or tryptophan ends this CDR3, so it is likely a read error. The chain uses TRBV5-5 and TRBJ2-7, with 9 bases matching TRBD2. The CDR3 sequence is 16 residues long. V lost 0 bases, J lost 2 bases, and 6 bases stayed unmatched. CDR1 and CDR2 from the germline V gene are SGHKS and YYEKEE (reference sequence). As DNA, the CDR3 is TGTGCCAGCAGCTTGGCCAGGGCTAGCGGGGCCTACGAGCAGTACTCC. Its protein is CASSLARASGAYEQYS.

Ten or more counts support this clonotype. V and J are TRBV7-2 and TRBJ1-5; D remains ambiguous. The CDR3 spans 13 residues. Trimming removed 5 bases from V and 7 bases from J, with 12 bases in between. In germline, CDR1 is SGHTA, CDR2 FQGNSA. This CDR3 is CASSPAPGQPQHF. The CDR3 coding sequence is TGTGCCAGCAGCCCGGCACCCGGGCAGCCCCAGCATTTT.

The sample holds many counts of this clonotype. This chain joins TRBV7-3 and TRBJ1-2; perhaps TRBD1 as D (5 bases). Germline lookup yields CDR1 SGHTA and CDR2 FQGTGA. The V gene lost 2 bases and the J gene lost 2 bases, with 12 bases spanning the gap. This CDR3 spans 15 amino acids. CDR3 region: CASSLGGTPNYGYTF. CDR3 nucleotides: TGTGCCAGCAGCTTAGGAGGGACTCCCAACTATGGCTACACCTTC.

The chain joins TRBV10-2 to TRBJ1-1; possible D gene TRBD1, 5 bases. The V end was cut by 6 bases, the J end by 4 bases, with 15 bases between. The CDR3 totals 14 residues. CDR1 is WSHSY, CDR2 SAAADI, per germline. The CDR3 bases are TGCGCCAGCAGGGACACTTCCGGGGGCACTGAAGCTTTCTTT. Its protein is CASRDTSGGTEAFF.

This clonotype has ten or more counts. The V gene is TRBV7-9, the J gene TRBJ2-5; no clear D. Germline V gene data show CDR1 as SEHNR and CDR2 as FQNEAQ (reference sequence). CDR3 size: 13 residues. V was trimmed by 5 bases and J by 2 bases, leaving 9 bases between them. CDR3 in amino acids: CASSPPTQETQYF. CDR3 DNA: TGTGCCAGCAGCCCACCTACGCAAGAGACCCAGTACTTC.

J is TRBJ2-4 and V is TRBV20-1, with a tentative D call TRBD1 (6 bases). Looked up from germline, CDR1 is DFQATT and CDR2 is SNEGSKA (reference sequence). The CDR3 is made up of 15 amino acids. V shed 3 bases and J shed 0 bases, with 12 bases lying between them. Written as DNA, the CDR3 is TGCAGTGCTAGTGGGGGCACCTTAGCCAAAAACATTCAGTACTTC. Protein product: CSASGGTLAKNIQYF.

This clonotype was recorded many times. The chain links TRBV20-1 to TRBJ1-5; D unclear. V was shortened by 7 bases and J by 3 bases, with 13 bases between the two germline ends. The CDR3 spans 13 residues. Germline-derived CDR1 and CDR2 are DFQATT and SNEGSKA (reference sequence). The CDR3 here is CSGKEGFNQPQHF. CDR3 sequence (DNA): TGCAGTGGTAAGGAGGGTTTCAATCAGCCCCAGCATTTT.

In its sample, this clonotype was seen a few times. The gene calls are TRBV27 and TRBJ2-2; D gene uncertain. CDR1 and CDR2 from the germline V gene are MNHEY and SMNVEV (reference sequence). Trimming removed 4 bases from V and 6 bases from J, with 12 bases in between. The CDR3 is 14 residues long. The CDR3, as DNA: TGTGCCAGCAGTTCCTCCCTCTCGGCCGGGGAGCTGTTTTTT. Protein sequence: CASSSSLSAGELFF.

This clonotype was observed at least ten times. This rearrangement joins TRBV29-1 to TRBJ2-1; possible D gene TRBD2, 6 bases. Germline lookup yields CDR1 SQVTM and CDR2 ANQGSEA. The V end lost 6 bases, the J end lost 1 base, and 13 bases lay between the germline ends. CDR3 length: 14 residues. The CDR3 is CSVVLATSYNEQFF. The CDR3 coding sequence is TGCAGCGTCGTCCTAGCGACTTCCTACAATGAGCAGTTCTTC.

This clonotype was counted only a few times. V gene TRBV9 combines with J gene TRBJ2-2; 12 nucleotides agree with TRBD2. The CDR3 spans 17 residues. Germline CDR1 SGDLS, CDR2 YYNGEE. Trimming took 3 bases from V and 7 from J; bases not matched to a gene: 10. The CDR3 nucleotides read TGTGCCAGCAGCGGACTAGCGGGAGTAGGCGGTAGCGGGGAGCTGTTTTTT. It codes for CASSGLAGVGGSGELFF.

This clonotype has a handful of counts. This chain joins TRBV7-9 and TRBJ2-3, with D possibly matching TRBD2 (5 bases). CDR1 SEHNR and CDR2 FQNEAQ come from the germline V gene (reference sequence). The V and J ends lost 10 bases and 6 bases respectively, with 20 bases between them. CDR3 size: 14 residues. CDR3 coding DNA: TGTGCCACCAAACCCGGGCTAGCATCCGATACGCAGTATTTT. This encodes CATKPGLASDTQYF.

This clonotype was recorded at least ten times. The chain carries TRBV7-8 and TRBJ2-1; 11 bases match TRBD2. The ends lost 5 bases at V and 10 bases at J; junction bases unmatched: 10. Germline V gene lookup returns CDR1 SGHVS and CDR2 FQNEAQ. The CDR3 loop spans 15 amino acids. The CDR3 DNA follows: TGTGCCAGCAGCCTCATAGCGGGAGGGCCGGGGGAGCAGTTCTTC. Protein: CASSLIAGGPGEQFF.

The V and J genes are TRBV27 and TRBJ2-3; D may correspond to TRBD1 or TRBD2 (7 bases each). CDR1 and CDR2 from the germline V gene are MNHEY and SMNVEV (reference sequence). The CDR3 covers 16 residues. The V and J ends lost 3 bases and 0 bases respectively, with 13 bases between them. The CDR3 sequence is CASSFRGGRSTDTQYF. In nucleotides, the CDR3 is TGTGCCAGCAGTTTCAGGGGGGGGCGCAGCACAGATACGCAGTATTTT.

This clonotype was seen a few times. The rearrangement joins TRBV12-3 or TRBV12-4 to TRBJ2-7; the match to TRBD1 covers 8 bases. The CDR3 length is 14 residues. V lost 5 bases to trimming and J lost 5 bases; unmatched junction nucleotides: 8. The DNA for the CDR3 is TGTGCCAGCAGTCCCGGACAGGGTAGGGACGAGCAGTACTTC. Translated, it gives CASSPGQGRDEQYF.

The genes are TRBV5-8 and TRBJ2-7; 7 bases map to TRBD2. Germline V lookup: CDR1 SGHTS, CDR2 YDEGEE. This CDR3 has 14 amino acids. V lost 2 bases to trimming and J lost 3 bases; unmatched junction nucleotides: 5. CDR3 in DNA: TGTGCCAGCAGCTTTCCGGGACTATACTACGAGCAGTACTTC. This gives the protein CASSFPGLYYEQYF. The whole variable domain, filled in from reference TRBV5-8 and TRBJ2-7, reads EAGVTQSPTHLIKTRGQQATLRCSPISGHTSVYWYQQALGLGLQFLLWYDEGEERNRGNFPPRFSGRQFPNYSSELNVNALELEDSALYLCASSFPGLYYEQYFGPGTRLTVT.

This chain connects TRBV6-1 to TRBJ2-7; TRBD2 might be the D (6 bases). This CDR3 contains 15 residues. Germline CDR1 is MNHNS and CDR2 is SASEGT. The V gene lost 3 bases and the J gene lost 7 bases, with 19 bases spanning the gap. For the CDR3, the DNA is TGTGCCAGCAGTGATGGCGGAGGGCGCCCGAGTGAGCAGTACGTC. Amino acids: CASSDGGGRPSEQYV.